These 26 T cell receptor beta chains came from one sample sequenced in a study of T cell responses to AZD1222 COVID-19 vaccine (dated by TCRdb to about 2021). The library was generated by the immunoSEQ multiplex PCR assay. TCRdb took over this immuneACCESS table, retaining in-frame rearrangements with V and J assigned. Such tables are incomplete; in checked studies, under half of the missing clones stem from an unresolved V gene, and the remainder is unexplained. Here the sample has roughly 130,000 clones; about 91% occur a single time. The top ten clonotypes cover 1.7% of the sample. According to the study, the label for this sample's time point signals: baseline before first vaccination. Here the sequenced sample was peripheral blood, taken on day 0 of AZD1222 vaccination. These receptors all come from an adult in good health.

V and J are TRBV18 and TRBJ2-5, with TRBD1 matching 8 bases. The germline V gene encodes CDR1 KGHSH and CDR2 LQKENI. The CDR3 length is 15 residues. J gave up 2 bases and V 3 bases, and 5 bases lay outside the gene matches. The CDR3 reads CASSPRDRKQETQYF. The CDR3 region has the DNA TGTGCCAGCTCACCTAGGGACAGGAAACAAGAGACCCAGTACTTC.

This chain links TRBV6-2 or TRBV6-3 with TRBJ1-5; 9 bases line up with TRBD1. The trim removed 3 bases at V and 1 base at J, leaving 4 bases unmatched. The CDR3 loop spans 16 amino acids. CDR1 MNHEY and CDR2 SVGEGT come from the germline V gene. CDR3 nucleotide sequence: TGTGCCAGCAGTTATGTGGGACAGGGAAGCAATCAGCCCCAGCATTTT. Protein product: CASSYVGQGSNQPQHF.

The rearrangement links TRBV11-3 to TRBJ1-4, with unresolved D. The germline V and J ends were trimmed by 3 bases and 0 bases, with 23 bases remaining between them. Germline V lookup: CDR1 SGHNT, CDR2 YENEEA. The CDR3 length is 20 residues. The CDR3 reads CASSFAGAPAGGATNEKLFF. The CDR3 DNA is TGTGCCAGCAGCTTTGCGGGAGCCCCGGCCGGTGGTGCAACTAATGAAAAACTGTTTTTT.

The chain is built from TRBV9 and TRBJ1-1; D not certain. The CDR3 runs 16 residues. Germline-derived CDR1 and CDR2 are SGDLS and YYNGEE. V lost 0 bases and J lost 0, with 12 bases in between. The CDR3 is CASSVGSAGLNTEAFF. The CDR3, as DNA: TGTGCCAGCAGCGTAGGCTCAGCAGGACTGAACACTGAAGCTTTCTTT.

The chain couples TRBV19 to TRBJ1-3, with D uncertain. The germline gives CDR1 LNHDA, CDR2 SQIVND (reference sequence). Trimming shortened V by 3 bases and J by 4 bases, and 22 bases separated the two germline ends. The CDR3 sequence is 18 residues long. CDR3 residues: CASSIGSPLGSSGNTIYF. The CDR3 DNA reads TGTGCCAGTAGTATTGGAAGCCCCCTCGGTTCCTCCGGAAACACCATATATTTT.

The chain employs TRBV6-5 and TRBJ1-6; a possible D gene is TRBD1 (5 bases). V dropped 2 bases and J dropped 7 bases, with 6 bases sitting between them. The CDR3 spans 13 residues. Germline CDR1 MNHEY, CDR2 SVGAGI. The chain's CDR3 is CASSYDRNSPLHF. The CDR3 bases are TGTGCCAGCAGTTACGACAGAAATTCACCCCTCCACTTT.

The rearrangement uses TRBV5-1 and TRBJ1-3; D ambiguous. CDR3 size: 16 residues. CDR1 SGHRS and CDR2 YFSETQ come from the germline V gene. Trimming left V 0 bases short and J 4 bases short, with 14 bases between. DNA of the CDR3: TGCGCCAGCAGCTTGGGCACAGACCCGAAGGGAAACACCATATATTTT. This sequence encodes CASSLGTDPKGNTIYF. Supplemented by reference TRBV5-1 and TRBJ1-3, the full variable domain reads KAGVTQTPRYLIKTRGQQVTLSCSPISGHRSVSWYQQTPGQGLQFLFEYFSETQRNKGNFPGRFSGRQFSNSRSEMNVSTLELGDSALYLCASSLGTDPKGNTIYFGEGSWLTVV.

The J gene is TRBJ2-1, the V gene TRBV5-1, with 12 positions matching TRBD2. This CDR3 spans 18 amino acids. After removal of 0 bases from V and 2 bases from J, the junction contained 6 bases not matched to a gene. Looked up from germline, CDR1 is SGHRS and CDR2 is YFSETQ. In DNA form, the CDR3 reads TGCGCCAGCAGCTTGGTGACTAGCGGGAGATCAACCTACAATGAGCAGTTCTTC. This encodes CASSLVTSGRSTYNEQFF.

The V and J genes are TRBV7-6 and TRBJ1-2; 8 nucleotides align to TRBD1. This CDR3 region has 15 residues. V was clipped by 3 bases and J by 4 bases; unmatched bases: 7. Germline-derived CDR1 and CDR2 are SGHVS and FNYEAQ. Written as DNA, the CDR3 is TGTGCCAGCAGCTTTTTGTCAGGACAGGGCTATGGCTACACCTTC. As protein: CASSFLSGQGYGYTF.

V is TRBV23-1 and J is TRBJ1-2, with TRBD1 matching 10 bases. TRBV23-1 carries the ORF label, with uncertain function. V shed 0 bases, J shed 4 bases, and the junction held 5 bases outside the gene matches. The CDR3 extends over 16 amino acids. As DNA, the CDR3 is TGCGCCAGCAGTCAATCGGGGACAGGGGAACCCTATGGCTACACCTTC. Protein sequence: CASSQSGTGEPYGYTF.

The chain recombines TRBV5-1 with TRBJ1-1; 8 nucleotides agree with TRBD1. Unmatched junction bases numbered 1, after V lost 6 bases and J lost 3 bases. There are 12 residues in the CDR3. Germline values: CDR1 SGHRS, CDR2 YFSETQ. This chain's CDR3 is CASTTGDTEAFF. CDR3 sequence (DNA): TGCGCCAGCACGACAGGGGACACTGAAGCTTTCTTT.

The V gene is TRBV5-1, the J gene TRBJ2-3; D remains unclear. CDR3 size: 14 residues. V was clipped by 0 bases and J by 7 bases, with 12 bases between them. Germline V CDR1 and CDR2: SGHRS, YFSETQ. The CDR3 DNA reads as TGCGCCAGCAGCTTGGCCAATCCTGAGAATACGCAGTATTTT. Protein: CASSLANPENTQYF.

V gene TRBV18 combines with J gene TRBJ1-5, with 7 positions matching TRBD1. Germline V lookup: CDR1 KGHSH, CDR2 LQKENI. The CDR3 has 16 amino acids. V shed 0 bases and J 11 bases; nucleotides not matched to a gene: 13. The CDR3 sequence is CASSPPAGDRQGTQHF. The CDR3, as DNA: TGTGCCAGCTCACCACCCGCCGGGGACAGACAAGGGACCCAGCATTTT.

V usage is TRBV30 and J usage is TRBJ2-5; 9 nucleotides agree with TRBD1. With 6 bases clipped from V and 4 bases from J, the junction kept 9 bases outside the gene matches. This CDR3 region has 14 residues. In germline, CDR1 is GTSNPN, CDR2 SVGIG (reference sequence). The CDR3: CACPGQGRLETQYF. For the CDR3, the DNA is TGTGCCTGCCCGGGACAGGGAAGGCTAGAGACCCAGTACTTC.

CDR3 sequence (DNA): TGCGCCAGCAGCCAACCGAACCCGAGCGGGTGGGATGAGCAGTTCTTC. Protein product: CASSQPNPSGWDEQFF. The chain recombines TRBV4-3 with TRBJ2-1, with D possibly being TRBD2 (6 bases). Deletions cut 2 bases from V and 8 bases from J, with 19 bases between. The V gene's germline CDR1 is LGHNA and CDR2 YSLEER. The CDR3 has 16 amino acids.

Here the CDR3 reads CSVERGNRYGYTF. CDR3 DNA sequence: TGCAGCGTTGAGAGGGGGAATCGCTATGGCTACACCTTC. The V and J genes are TRBV29-1 and TRBJ1-2, with D possibly being TRBD1 (6 bases). CDR1 is SQVTM and CDR2 is ANQGSEA in the germline V gene. The germline V and J ends were trimmed by 3 bases and 4 bases, with 12 bases remaining between them. The length of the CDR3 is 13 residues.

This clone is a singleton in its sample. CDR3 in amino acids: CAGRDQMNTEAFF. The CDR3 nucleotides read TGTGCCGGTAGAGACCAGATGAACACTGAAGCTTTCTTT. This chain joins TRBV6-5 and TRBJ1-1; D unclear. V shed 11 bases and J shed 0 bases, with 13 bases lying between them. CDR3 size: 13 residues. The germline V gene encodes CDR1 MNHEY and CDR2 SVGAGI.

This chain uses TRBV3-1 (or the pseudogene TRBV3-2) with TRBJ1-4; weak D call: TRBD1 (5 bases). The CDR3 runs to 15 residues. Trimming left V 4 bases short and J 6 bases short, with 15 bases between. Germline V gene sequence: CDR1 LGHDT, CDR2 YNNKEL (reference sequence). The DNA of the CDR3 is TGTGCCAGCAGCCCTTGGCAGGGAGGGGATGAAAAACTGTTTTTT. Amino acids: CASSPWQGGDEKLFF.

The chain joins TRBV9 to TRBJ2-5; 12 bases are shared with TRBD2. Germline V gene sequence: CDR1 SGDLS, CDR2 YYNGEE. The CDR3 length is 16 residues. V shed 4 bases, J shed 5 bases, and the junction held 9 bases outside the gene matches. CDR3 DNA: TGTGCCAGCAGCCACCCACTAGCGGGGGGAAGGGAGACCCAGTACTTC. Protein product: CASSHPLAGGRETQYF.

The J gene is TRBJ2-2, the V gene TRBV10-2; 7 bases match TRBD2. The CDR3 is 14 residues long. Per germline, CDR1 WSHSY and CDR2 SAAADI. V gave up 6 bases and J gave up 4 bases; unmatched junction bases: 5. The CDR3 nucleotides read TGCGCCAGCAGAAGCGGGGCAGCCACCGGGGAGCTGTTTTTT. Its translation is CASRSGAATGELFF.

CDR3 amino acids: CASSQGSNTNRRNTIYF. In nucleotides, the CDR3 is TGTGCCAGCTCACAGGGGAGCAATACTAACCGGAGAAACACCATATATTTT. J is TRBJ1-3 and V is TRBV18, with a weak D call TRBD1 (5 bases). V lost 4 bases and J lost 5, with 21 bases in between. Germline loops: CDR1 KGHSH, CDR2 LQKENI. This CDR3 is 17 amino acids long.

This chain joins TRBV6-5 and TRBJ1-1; D might be TRBD1 (5 bases). Trimming shortened V by 6 bases and J by 2 bases, and 13 bases separated the two germline ends. Germline CDR1 MNHEY, CDR2 SVGAGI. The length of the CDR3 is 14 residues. CDR3 DNA sequence: TGTGCCAGCAGGGGGACTGACAGCAACACTGAAGCTTTCTTT. Translation: CASRGTDSNTEAFF.

The chain is built from TRBV29-1 and TRBJ2-5, with a tentative D call TRBD1 (5 bases). The V gene lost 3 bases and the J gene lost 4 bases, with 12 bases spanning the gap. The CDR3 totals 13 residues. Germline CDR1 and CDR2: SQVTM and ANQGSEA. CDR3 region: CSVDRAVGETQYF. In nucleotides, the CDR3 is TGCAGCGTTGACAGGGCTGTGGGAGAGACCCAGTACTTC.

The chain couples TRBV2 to TRBJ1-2; perhaps TRBD1 as D (6 bases). Trimming took off 4 bases at V and 3 bases at J, with 15 bases between the two ends. The germline V gene has CDR1 SNHLY and CDR2 FYNNEI. The CDR3 totals 15 residues. The CDR3, as DNA: TGTGCCAGCAGTGGGAGTACAGGGTATGACTATGGCTACACCTTC. It encodes CASSGSTGYDYGYTF.

J is TRBJ1-1 and V is TRBV4-3; 11 bases map to TRBD1. This CDR3 spans 14 amino acids. With 3 bases clipped from V and 7 bases from J, the junction kept 4 bases outside the gene matches. Germline-derived CDR1 and CDR2 are LGHNA and YSLEER. CDR3 sequence reads: CASSQAGTGGEAFF. The CDR3 DNA reads TGCGCCAGCAGCCAGGCCGGGACAGGGGGTGAAGCTTTCTTT.

The V call is TRBV7-2, the J call TRBJ1-2, with TRBD1 identical over 11 bases. Per the germline V gene, CDR1 is SGHTA and CDR2 is FQGNSA. The CDR3 totals 15 residues. Trimming at V came to 5 bases and at J to 6 bases, leaving 8 bases not matched to a gene. CDR3 nucleotide sequence: TGTGCCAGCAGCACAAGGACAGGGGGCGTTGATGGCTACACCTTC. Amino acid sequence: CASSTRTGGVDGYTF.